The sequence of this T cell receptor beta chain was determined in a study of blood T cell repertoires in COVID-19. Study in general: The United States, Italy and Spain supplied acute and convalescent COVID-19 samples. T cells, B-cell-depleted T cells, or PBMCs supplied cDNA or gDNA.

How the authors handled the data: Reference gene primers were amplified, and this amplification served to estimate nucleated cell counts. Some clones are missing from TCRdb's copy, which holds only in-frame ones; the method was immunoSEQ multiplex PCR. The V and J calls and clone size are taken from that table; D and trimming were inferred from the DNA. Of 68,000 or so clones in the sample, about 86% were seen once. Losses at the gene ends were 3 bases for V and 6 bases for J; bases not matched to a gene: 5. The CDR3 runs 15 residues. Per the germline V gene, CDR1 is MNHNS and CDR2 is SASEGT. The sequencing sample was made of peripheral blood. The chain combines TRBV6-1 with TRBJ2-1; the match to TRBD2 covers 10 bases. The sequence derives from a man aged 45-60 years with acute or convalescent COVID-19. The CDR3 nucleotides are TGTGCCAGCAGTGATGTCCCTAGCGGGGGCAATGAGCAGTTCTTC. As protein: CASSDVPSGGNEQFF.